A single sample is the source of the 18 T cell receptor beta chains below, sequenced in a study of identical twins listed by TCRdb under 2016. Library prep was done by 5' RACE. Sequencing relied on an Illumina HiSeq 2000. The raw public data were reprocessed by TCRdb itself: fastp quality trimming at Q25, MiXCR clonotype calling, in-frame beta chains only. Rows are unified per CDR3 protein, each entry keeping the most common DNA and genes. The sample profile shows a few hundred thousand distinct CDR3 sequences; about 18% of them were found once. Roughly an eighth of the sample lies in the top ten. Material: naive T cells sorted from blood. In light of the paper, this sample's cell subset or site label describes: cells isolated with a human naive T-cell isolation kit. The receptors were sampled from a man over 45 in good health.

The sample holds a few counts of this clonotype. The V gene is TRBV9, the J gene TRBJ1-5; D not resolved. Looked up from germline, CDR1 is SGDLS and CDR2 is YYNGEE. The ends were cut back, 0 bases at V and 8 bases at J, with 15 bases in the middle. This CDR3 has 15 amino acids. DNA for the CDR3: TGTGCCAGCAGCGTAGACGCGGGGTTGAGGGAGCCCCAGCATTTT. Protein sequence: CASSVDAGLREPQHF.

The chain couples TRBV7-2 to TRBJ2-5; 9 bases are shared with TRBD2. Trimming took 2 bases from V and 2 from J; bases not matched to a gene: 3. This CDR3 is built from 15 residues. From germline, CDR1 is SGHTA and CDR2 FQGNSA. CDR3 protein: CASSLQREVQETQYF. The CDR3 nucleotides read TGTGCCAGCAGCTTACAGCGGGAGGTACAAGAGACCCAGTACTTC.

J is TRBJ2-1 and V is TRBV11-2, with 14 bases lining up with TRBD2. The CDR3 loop spans 18 amino acids. Germline-derived CDR1 and CDR2 are SGHAT and FQNNGV. V lost 5 bases, J lost 10 bases, and 16 bases stayed unmatched. CDR3 DNA sequence: TGTGCCAGCAGCGTAGGGACTAGCGGGGGAATAGAGACCACCGAGCAGTTCTTC. Translated, it gives CASSVGTSGGIETTEQFF.

The rearrangement joins TRBV11-1 to TRBJ2-3; 8 nucleotides match TRBD1. The CDR3 sequence is 16 residues long. Germline lookup yields CDR1 SGHAT and CDR2 FQDESV (reference sequence). With 5 bases clipped from V and 8 bases from J, the junction kept 15 bases outside the gene matches. This chain's CDR3 is CASSPRDRTTVGTQYF. As DNA, the CDR3 is TGTGCCAGCAGCCCCCGGGACAGGACGACAGTGGGTACGCAGTATTTT.

The chain uses TRBV7-8 and TRBJ2-1, with 7 bases matching TRBD1. CDR3 length: 15 residues. The J segment lost 3 bases and the V segment lost 5 bases, leaving 7 bases of the junction unmatched. Germline V CDR1 and CDR2: SGHVS, FQNEAQ. The CDR3 loop is CASSKPTGDYNEQFF. Here the CDR3 DNA reads TGTGCCAGCAGCAAACCAACAGGGGACTACAATGAGCAGTTCTTC.

This clonotype was counted only a few times. The chain is built from TRBV10-3 and TRBJ2-7; D is unclear. Germline V CDR1 and CDR2: ENHRY, SYGVKD. V lost 0 bases, J lost 1 base, and 10 bases lay in between. This CDR3 is built from 15 residues. The CDR3, as DNA: TGTGCCATCAGTGAGTCAGTAGGCGGATCCTACGAGCAGTACTTC. The encoded protein is CAISESVGGSYEQYF.

The chain carries TRBV27 and TRBJ1-6; 7 bases are shared with TRBD1. V trimming: 8 bases; J trimming: 6 bases; junction bases outside the gene matches: 10. The CDR3 consists of 15 residues. Germline-derived CDR1 and CDR2 are MNHEY and SMNVEV (reference sequence). CDR3 coding DNA: TGTGCCAGCCGAACAGGGGAGAGGTTTAATTCACCCCTCCACTTT. It yields the protein CASRTGERFNSPLHF.

The V and J genes are TRBV12-3 or TRBV12-4 and TRBJ1-1, with a possible D match to TRBD1 (5 bases). The CDR3 is 15 amino acids. V was pared by 1 base and J by 2 bases, with 11 bases between. For the CDR3, the DNA is TGTGCCAGCAGTTTAGTTACAGGAAGAAACACTGAAGCTTTCTTT. Its protein product is CASSLVTGRNTEAFF.

This clonotype has a count of ten or more. The gene calls are TRBV5-1 and TRBJ2-3, with 12 nucleotides matching TRBD2. In germline, CDR1 is SGHRS, CDR2 YFSETQ. The CDR3 is 16 residues long. V shed 3 bases and J 8 bases; nucleotides not matched to a gene: 10. CDR3 DNA sequence: TGCGCCAGCAGCTCACAACTAGCGGGGGGCCTCGGTACGCAGTATTTT. Amino acid sequence: CASSSQLAGGLGTQYF. Complete variable domain (other parts from reference TRBV5-1 and TRBJ2-3): KAGVTQTPRYLIKTRGQQVTLSCSPISGHRSVSWYQQTPGQGLQFLFEYFSETQRNKGNFPGRFSGRQFSNSRSEMNVSTLELGDSALYLCASSSQLAGGLGTQYFGPGTRLTVL.

The J gene is TRBJ2-5, the V gene TRBV7-2, with 7 nucleotides matching TRBD1. The CDR3 runs to 16 residues. V lost 5 bases and J lost 5; bases outside the gene matches: 14. CDR1 and CDR2 from the germline V gene are SGHTA and FQGNSA. In DNA form, the CDR3 reads TGTGCCAGCAGCACACTCTACCAAACAGGGGACGAGACCCAGTACTTC. Translated, it gives CASSTLYQTGDETQYF. Full variable domain (rest looked up from reference TRBV7-2 and TRBJ2-5): GAGVSQSPSNKVTEKGKDVELRCDPISGHTALYWYRQSLGQGLEFLIYFQGNSAPDKSGLPSDRFSAERTGGSVSTLTIQRTQQEDSAVYLCASSTLYQTGDETQYFGPGTRLLVL.

This clonotype appeared many times. The chain recombines TRBV15 with TRBJ2-3; 7 bases are a match to TRBD2. J gave up 6 bases and V 1 base, and 4 bases lay outside the gene matches. CDR1 is LNHNV, CDR2 YYDKDF, per germline (reference sequence). The CDR3 has 14 amino acids. CDR3 nucleotides: TGTGCCACCAGCAGAGCGGGAGGAGGGGATACGCAGTATTTT. Translation: CATSRAGGGDTQYF. Full variable domain (remainder filled in from reference TRBV15 and TRBJ2-3): DAMVIQNPRYQVTQFGKPVTLSCSQTLNHNVMYWYQQKSSQAPKLLFHYYDKDFNNEADTPDNFQSRRPNTSFCFLDIRSPGLGDTAMYLCATSRAGGGDTQYFGPGTRLTVL.

This clonotype was detected only a few times. The chain is built from TRBV20-1 and TRBJ2-7; D might be TRBD2 (6 bases). V lost 6 bases, J lost 3 bases, and 12 bases lay in between. Germline-derived CDR1 and CDR2 are DFQATT and SNEGSKA (reference sequence). There are 12 residues in the CDR3. In DNA form, the CDR3 reads TGCAGTGCCAGGACTAAAAGCTACGAGCAGTACTTC. Translated, it gives CSARTKSYEQYF.

The genes are TRBV6-1 and TRBJ2-1; 8 bases line up with TRBD2. This CDR3 has 15 amino acids. Germline-derived CDR1 and CDR2 are MNHNS and SASEGT. V was pared by 5 bases and J by 7 bases, with 10 bases of the junction left unmatched. CDR3 sequence reads: CASSQLAGLGNEQFF. The CDR3 DNA reads TGTGCCAGCAGTCAATTAGCGGGGCTGGGAAATGAGCAGTTCTTC.

This clonotype was counted at least ten times. The chain carries TRBV20-1 and TRBJ2-3; 14 positions match TRBD2. The CDR3 spans 17 residues. J gave up 6 bases and V 3 bases, and 11 bases lay outside the gene matches. Germline lookup yields CDR1 DFQATT and CDR2 SNEGSKA (reference sequence). The CDR3 sequence is CSARGPGLAGVLDTQYF. The CDR3 region has the DNA TGCAGTGCTAGGGGACCGGGACTAGCGGGAGTCTTGGATACGCAGTATTTT.

This clonotype was detected many times. CDR3 nucleotide sequence: TGTGCCAGCAGCTTAGATACGTGGGATGAGCAGTTCTTC. This translates into CASSLDTWDEQFF. The V and J genes are TRBV7-6 and TRBJ2-1; D ambiguous. V was pared by 1 base and J by 8 bases, with 9 bases between. Germline CDR1 reads SGHVS; CDR2 reads FNYEAQ. CDR3 length: 13 residues.

This clonotype was detected many times. The V gene is TRBV12-3 or TRBV12-4, the J gene TRBJ1-2; 7 positions agree with TRBD1. This CDR3 has 15 amino acids. Trimming at V came to 3 bases and at J to 0 bases, leaving 4 bases not matched to a gene. The CDR3 here is CASSFGTASNYGYTF. The CDR3 bases are TGTGCCAGCAGTTTCGGGACAGCTTCTAACTATGGCTACACCTTC.

In its sample, this clonotype was seen many times. The gene calls are TRBV12-3 or TRBV12-4 and TRBJ1-2; perhaps TRBD1 as D (5 bases). The CDR3 has 14 residues. Trimming cost V 7 bases and J 4 bases, with 16 bases left between them. The CDR3 protein is CASIPHGGGYGYTF. The CDR3 nucleotides are TGTGCCAGCATCCCCCATGGTGGGGGCTATGGCTACACCTTC.

There are a few counts of this clonotype. V usage is TRBV5-6 and J usage is TRBJ2-7; D is possibly TRBD2 (5 bases). CDR3 length equals 14 residues. V shed 2 bases and J shed 1 base, with 10 bases lying between them. Germline V gene data show CDR1 as SGHDT and CDR2 as YYEEEE. The DNA for the CDR3 is TGTGCCAGCAGCTTAGGACTGGAATCCTACGAGCAGTACTTC. It encodes CASSLGLESYEQYF.